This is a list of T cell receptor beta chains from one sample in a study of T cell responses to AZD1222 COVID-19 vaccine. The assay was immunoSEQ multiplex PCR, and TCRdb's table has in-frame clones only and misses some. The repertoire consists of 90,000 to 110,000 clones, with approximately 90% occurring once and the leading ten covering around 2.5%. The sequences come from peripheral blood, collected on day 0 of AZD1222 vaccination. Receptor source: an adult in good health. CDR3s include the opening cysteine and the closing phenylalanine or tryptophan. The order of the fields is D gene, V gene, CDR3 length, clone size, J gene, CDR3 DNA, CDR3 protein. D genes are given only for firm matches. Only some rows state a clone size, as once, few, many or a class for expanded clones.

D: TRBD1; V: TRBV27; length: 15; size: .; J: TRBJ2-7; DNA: TGTGCCAGCAGTTTATTTTCAGGGGGCCCGGAGGAGCAGTACTTC; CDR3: CASSLFSGGPEEQYF
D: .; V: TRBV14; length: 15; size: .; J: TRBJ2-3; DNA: TGTGCCAGCAGTCGCCCGGCCCCGGACACAGATACGCAGTATTTT; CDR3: CASSRPAPDTDTQYF
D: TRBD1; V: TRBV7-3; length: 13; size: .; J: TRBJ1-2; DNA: TGTGCCAGCAGCACGGGACAGGGGGAAGGCTACACCTTC; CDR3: CASSTGQGEGYTF
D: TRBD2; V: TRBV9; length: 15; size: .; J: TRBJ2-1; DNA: TGTGCCAGCAGCCCAGACGGGAGGGGAAGGGATGAGCAGTTCTTC; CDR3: CASSPDGRGRDEQFF
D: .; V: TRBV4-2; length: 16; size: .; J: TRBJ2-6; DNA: TGTGCCAGCAGCCAAGCTATGGCCAGAGGGGCCAACGTCCTGACTTTC; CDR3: CASSQAMARGANVLTF
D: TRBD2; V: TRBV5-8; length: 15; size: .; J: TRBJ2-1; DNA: TGTGCCAGCAGCTTCGGACTAGAAGGAAGGGATGAGCAGTTCTTC; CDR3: CASSFGLEGRDEQFF
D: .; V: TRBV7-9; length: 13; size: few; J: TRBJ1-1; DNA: TGTGCCAGCAGCCAAATCGAGAACACTGAAGCTTTCTTT; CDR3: CASSQIENTEAFF
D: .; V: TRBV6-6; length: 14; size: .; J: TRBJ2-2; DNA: TGTGCCAGCAGTTACCTGATAGACACCGGGGAGCTGTTTTTT; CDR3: CASSYLIDTGELFF
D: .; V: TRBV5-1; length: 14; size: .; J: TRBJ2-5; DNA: TGCGCCAGCAGCCCCCAACGGATCCAAGAGACCCAGTACTTC; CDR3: CASSPQRIQETQYF
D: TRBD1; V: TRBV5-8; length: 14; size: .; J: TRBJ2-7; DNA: TGTGCCAGCAGCTTGGTAGGGACAGGGTACGAGCAGTACTTC; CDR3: CASSLVGTGYEQYF
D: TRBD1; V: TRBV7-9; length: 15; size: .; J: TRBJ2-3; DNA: TGTGCCAGCAGGCTGGACAGGGCGAACACAGATACGCAGTATTTT; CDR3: CASRLDRANTDTQYF
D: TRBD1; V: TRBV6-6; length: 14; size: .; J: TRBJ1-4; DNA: TGTGCCAGCAGTCACAGGGGGGCTGATGAAAAACTGTTTTTT; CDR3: CASSHRGADEKLFF
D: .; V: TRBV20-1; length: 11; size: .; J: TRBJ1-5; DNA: TGCAGTGCTTCACTTTGGGGGCCCCAGCATTTT; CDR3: CSASLWGPQHF
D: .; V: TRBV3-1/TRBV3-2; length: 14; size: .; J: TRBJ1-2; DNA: TGTGCCAGCAGCCAAGTAGTCAGCCGCTATGGCTACACCTTC; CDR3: CASSQVVSRYGYTF
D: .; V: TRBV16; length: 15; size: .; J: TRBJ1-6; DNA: TGTGCCAGCAGCCAATCGATGAATGGGAATTCACCCCTCCACTTT; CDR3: CASSQSMNGNSPLHF
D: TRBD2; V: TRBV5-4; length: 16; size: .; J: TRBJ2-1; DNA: TGTGCCAGCAGCGGACGTAGCGGGAGCTCCTACAATGAGCAGTTCTTC; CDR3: CASSGRSGSSYNEQFF
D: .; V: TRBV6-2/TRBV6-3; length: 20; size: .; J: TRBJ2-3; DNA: TGTGCCAGCAGCCCCGGCCCCACAGCGATAACTTTAACTAGCACAGATACGCAGTATTTT; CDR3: CASSPGPTAITLTSTDTQYF
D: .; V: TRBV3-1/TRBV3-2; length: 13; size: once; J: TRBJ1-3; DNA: TGTGCCAGCAGCCGTCCCTCTGGAAACACCATATATTTT; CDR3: CASSRPSGNTIYF
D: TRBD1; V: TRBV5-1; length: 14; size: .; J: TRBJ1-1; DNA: TGCGCCAGCAGCATACGACAGGGAAGAACTGAAGCTTTCTTT; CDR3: CASSIRQGRTEAFF
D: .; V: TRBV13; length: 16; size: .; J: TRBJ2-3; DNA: TGTGCCAGCAGCTTATGGCATGAGAGTTCCACAGATACGCAGTATTTT; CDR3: CASSLWHESSTDTQYF
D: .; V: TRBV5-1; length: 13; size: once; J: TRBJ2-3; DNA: TGCGCCAGCAGCTTGGGTAGCACAGATACGCAGTATTTT; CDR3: CASSLGSTDTQYF
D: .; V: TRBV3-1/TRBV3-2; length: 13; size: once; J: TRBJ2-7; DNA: TGTGCCAGCAGCCACAGGGATAGGTACGAGCAGTACTTC; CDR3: CASSHRDRYEQYF
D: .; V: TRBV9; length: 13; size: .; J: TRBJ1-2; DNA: TGTGCCAGCACTCGGGATTGGGGCTATGGCTACACCTTC; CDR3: CASTRDWGYGYTF
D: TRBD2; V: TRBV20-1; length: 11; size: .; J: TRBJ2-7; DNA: TGCAGTGCCGGGGGGAGTCTAGAGCAGTACTTC; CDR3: CSAGGSLEQYF
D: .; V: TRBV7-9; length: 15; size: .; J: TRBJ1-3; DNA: TGTGCCAGCAGCTTGTTGGAGAGCTCTGGAAACACCATATATTTT; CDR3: CASSLLESSGNTIYF
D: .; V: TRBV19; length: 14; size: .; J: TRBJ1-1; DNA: TGTGCCAGTAGTATAGGTGAGGGGAACACTGAAGCTTTCTTT; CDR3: CASSIGEGNTEAFF
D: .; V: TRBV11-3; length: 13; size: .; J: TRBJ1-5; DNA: TGTGCCAGCAGCTTAGATAGCAATCAGCCCCAGCATTTT; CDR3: CASSLDSNQPQHF
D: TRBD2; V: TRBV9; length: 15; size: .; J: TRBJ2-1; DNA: TGTGCCAGCAGCGAAGGACTAGCGGCCTACAATGAGCAGTTCTTC; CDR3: CASSEGLAAYNEQFF
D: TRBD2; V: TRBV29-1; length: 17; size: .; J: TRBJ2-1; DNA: TGCAGCGTACGGACGGGACGTACTAGCGGGGTAAACAATGAGCAGTTCTTC; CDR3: CSVRTGRTSGVNNEQFF
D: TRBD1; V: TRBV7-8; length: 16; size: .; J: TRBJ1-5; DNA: TGTGCCAGCAGCCCCAGGCCGGGACAGCAGATGGGGCCCCAGCATTTT; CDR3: CASSPRPGQQMGPQHF
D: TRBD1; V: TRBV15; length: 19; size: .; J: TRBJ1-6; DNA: TGTGCCACCAGCAGAGAGGTTTGGACAGGGGGCCGTGGGAATTCACCCCTCCACTTT; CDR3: CATSREVWTGGRGNSPLHF
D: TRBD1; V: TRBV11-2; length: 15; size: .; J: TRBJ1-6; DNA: TGTGCCAGCAGCTCCTCGGGACAGCAAAATTCACCCCTCCACTTT; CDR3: CASSSSGQQNSPLHF
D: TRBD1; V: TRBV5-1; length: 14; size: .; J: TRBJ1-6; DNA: TGCGCCAGCAGGGCCGGGACAGCTAATTCACCCCTCCACTTT; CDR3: CASRAGTANSPLHF
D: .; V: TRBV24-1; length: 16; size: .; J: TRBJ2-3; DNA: TGTGCCACCAGTGATCCTATAGGGGGGAGCCCAGATACGCAGTATTTT; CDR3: CATSDPIGGSPDTQYF
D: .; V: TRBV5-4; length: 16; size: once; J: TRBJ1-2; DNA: TGTGCCAGCAGCCTTGTTGAGGGGTGGGTACGGTGGGGCTACACCTTC; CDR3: CASSLVEGWVRWGYTF
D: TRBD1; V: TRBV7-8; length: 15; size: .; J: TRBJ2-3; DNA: TGTGCCAGCAGCTTAGCAGGGGGCCACACAGATACGCAGTATTTT; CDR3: CASSLAGGHTDTQYF
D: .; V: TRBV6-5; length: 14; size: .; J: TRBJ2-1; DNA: TGTGCCAGCAGTTACTCTTCCCCTCGCGGTGAGCAGTTCTTC; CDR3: CASSYSSPRGEQFF
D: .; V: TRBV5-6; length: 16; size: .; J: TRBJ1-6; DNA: TGTGCCAGCAGCTTACGGAAGAGCTCCTATAATTCACCCCTCCACTTT; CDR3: CASSLRKSSYNSPLHF
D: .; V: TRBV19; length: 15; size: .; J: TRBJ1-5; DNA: TGTGCCAGTAGTATATCAGCCAGGGTTGGTCAGCCCCAGCATTTT; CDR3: CASSISARVGQPQHF
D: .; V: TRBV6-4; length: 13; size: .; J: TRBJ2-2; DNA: TGTGCCAGCAGCATGACAGGCACCGGGGAGCTGTTTTTT; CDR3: CASSMTGTGELFF
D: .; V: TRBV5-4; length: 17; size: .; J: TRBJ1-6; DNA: TGTGCCAGCAGCTATAAGACGGAGAGCTCCTATAATTCACCCCTCCACTTT; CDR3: CASSYKTESSYNSPLHF
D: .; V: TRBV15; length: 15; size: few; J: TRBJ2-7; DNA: TGTGCCACCAGCAGAGATCCGAGGGGGACCTACGAGCAGTACTTC; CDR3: CATSRDPRGTYEQYF
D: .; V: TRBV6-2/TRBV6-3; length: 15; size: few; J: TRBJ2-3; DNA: TGTGCCAGCAGCAGCGGACAGCCTGGCACAGATACGCAGTATTTT; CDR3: CASSSGQPGTDTQYF
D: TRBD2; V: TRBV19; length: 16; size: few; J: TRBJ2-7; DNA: TGTGCCAGTAGTCTGTATCTAGCGGGGTTTCACGGCGAGCAGTACTTC; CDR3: CASSLYLAGFHGEQYF
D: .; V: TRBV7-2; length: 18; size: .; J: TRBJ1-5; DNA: TGTGCCAGCAGCTTAGATATCGGGGGGCCTTATAGCAATCAGCCCCAGCATTTT; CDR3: CASSLDIGGPYSNQPQHF
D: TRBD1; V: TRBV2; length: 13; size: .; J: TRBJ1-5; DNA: TGTGCCAGCAAAGGACAGGCCAATCAGCCCCAGCATTTT; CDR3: CASKGQANQPQHF
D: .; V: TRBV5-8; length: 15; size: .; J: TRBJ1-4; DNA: TGTGCCAGCAGCCTGCCCTTTCGACCTTTTGGAAAACTGTTTTTT; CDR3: CASSLPFRPFGKLFF
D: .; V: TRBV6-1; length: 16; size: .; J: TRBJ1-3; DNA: TGTGCCAGCAGTGTAGCCGTGGGGCCCTCTGGAAACACCATATATTTT; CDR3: CASSVAVGPSGNTIYF
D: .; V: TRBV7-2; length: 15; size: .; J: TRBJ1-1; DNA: TGTGCCAGCAGCCTATACAGGACTCTGAACACTGAAGCTTTCTTT; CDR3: CASSLYRTLNTEAFF
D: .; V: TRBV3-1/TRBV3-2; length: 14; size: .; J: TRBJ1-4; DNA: TGTGCCAGCAGCCAAGGAGGGTGGAATGAAAAACTGTTTTTT; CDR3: CASSQGGWNEKLFF
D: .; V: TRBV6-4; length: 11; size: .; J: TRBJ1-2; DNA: TGTGCCAGCAGTGGGGGGTATGGCTACACCTTC; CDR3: CASSGGYGYTF
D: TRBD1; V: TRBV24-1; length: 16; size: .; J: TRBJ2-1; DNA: TGTGCCACCAGCGGACCTGGGACAGGGGGATACAATGAGCAGTTCTTC; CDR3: CATSGPGTGGYNEQFF
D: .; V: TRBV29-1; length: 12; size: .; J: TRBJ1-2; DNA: TGCAGCGTTGAGGCTCCAGGAACCGGCTACACCTTC; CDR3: CSVEAPGTGYTF
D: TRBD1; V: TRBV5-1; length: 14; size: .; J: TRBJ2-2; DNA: TGCGCCAGCAGGCGGACAGGACTCACCGGGGAGCTGTTTTTT; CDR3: CASRRTGLTGELFF
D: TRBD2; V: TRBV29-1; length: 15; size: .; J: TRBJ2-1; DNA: TGCAGCGTGGCGACTAGCGGGGTCTCCTACAATGAGCAGTTCTTC; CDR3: CSVATSGVSYNEQFF
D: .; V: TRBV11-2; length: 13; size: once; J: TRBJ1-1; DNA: TGTGCCAGCAGCTTAGGGGACGGGAATGAAGCTTTCTTT; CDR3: CASSLGDGNEAFF
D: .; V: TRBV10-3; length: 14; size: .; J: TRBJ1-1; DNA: TGTGCCATCAGGCAGCTAGGTTCTGGGGCTGAAGCTTTCTTT; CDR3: CAIRQLGSGAEAFF